The clone carrying this T cell receptor (beta chain) came up a few times. What it binds is unknown. The identical CDR3 is also encoded by other nucleotide sequences in the sample. TCRdb keeps only in-frame clones here, not all; method: immunoSEQ multiplex PCR. This sample has tens of thousands of clones; 80% occur once, and the top ten carry approximately 1.2%. This entry comes from a study of OX40 agonist ivuxolimab in advanced cancers. Study in general: Ivuxolimab, which patients received intravenously every 2 weeks, was dosed at 0.01 to 10 mg/kg. Enrolled patients in dose escalation had cancers that were hepatocellular carcinoma, melanoma, renal cell or head and neck cancer.

Trimming stripped 3 bases from V and 6 bases from J, with 6 bases between. Germline V gene sequence: CDR1 WNHNN, CDR2 SYGVQD (reference sequence). The CDR3 consists of 12 residues. Overall study results and limits: In the 0.1-3.0 mg/kg groups, partial responders showed among the lowest expansion. Antigens targeted by the expanded peripheral T cells were not determined.

This sequence was found in an adult with an advanced solid tumor such as melanoma, head and neck, liver or kidney cancer. Sequencing was performed on CD4+ or CD8+ T cells sorted from blood, taken in a trial of the OX40 agonist ivuxolimab. This chain connects TRBV10-1 to TRBJ1-5; D call uncertain. Here the CDR3 reads CASSESGQPQHF. Here the CDR3 DNA reads TGCGCCAGCAGTGAATCGGGTCAGCCCCAGCATTTT.